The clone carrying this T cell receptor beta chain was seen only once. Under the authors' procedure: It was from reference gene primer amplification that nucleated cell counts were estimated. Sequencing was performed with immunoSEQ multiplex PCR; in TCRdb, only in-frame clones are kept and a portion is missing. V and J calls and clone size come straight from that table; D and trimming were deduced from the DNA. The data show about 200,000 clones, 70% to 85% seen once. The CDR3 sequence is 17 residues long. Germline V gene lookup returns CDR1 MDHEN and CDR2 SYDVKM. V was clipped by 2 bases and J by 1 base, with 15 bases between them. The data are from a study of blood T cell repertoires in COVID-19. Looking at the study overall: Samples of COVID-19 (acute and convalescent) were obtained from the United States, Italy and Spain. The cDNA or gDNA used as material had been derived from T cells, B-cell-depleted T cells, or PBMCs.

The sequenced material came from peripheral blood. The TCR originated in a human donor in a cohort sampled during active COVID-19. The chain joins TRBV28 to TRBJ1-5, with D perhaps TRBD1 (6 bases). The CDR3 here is CASSLVGRGVSNQPQHF. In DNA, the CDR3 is TGTGCCAGCAGTTTAGTAGGCAGGGGAGTCAGCAATCAGCCCCAGCATTTT. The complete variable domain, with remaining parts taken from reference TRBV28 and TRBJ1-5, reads DVKVTQSSRYLVKRTGEKVFLECVQDMDHENMFWYRQDPGLGLRLIYFSYDVKMKEKGDIPEGYSVSREKKERFSLILESASTNQTSMYLCASSLVGRGVSNQPQHFGDGTRLSIL.